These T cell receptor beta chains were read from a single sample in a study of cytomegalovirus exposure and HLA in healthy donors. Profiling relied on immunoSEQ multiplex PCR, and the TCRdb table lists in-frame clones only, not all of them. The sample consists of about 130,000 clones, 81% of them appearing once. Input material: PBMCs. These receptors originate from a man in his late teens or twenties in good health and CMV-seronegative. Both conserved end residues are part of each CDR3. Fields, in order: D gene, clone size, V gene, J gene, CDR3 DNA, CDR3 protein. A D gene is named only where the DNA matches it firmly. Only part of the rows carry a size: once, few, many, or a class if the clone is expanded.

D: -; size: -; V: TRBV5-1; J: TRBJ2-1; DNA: TGCGCCAGCAGCTTGGTGGCCGGGTCCGATGAGCAGTTCTTC; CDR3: CASSLVAGSDEQFF
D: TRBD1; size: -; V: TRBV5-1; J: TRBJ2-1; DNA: TGCGCCAGCAGCCCGGGACAGCCTAGGGGCGATGAGCAGTTCTTC; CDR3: CASSPGQPRGDEQFF
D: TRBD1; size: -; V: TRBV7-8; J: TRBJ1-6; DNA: TGTGCCAGCAGCGGACGGGACAGTTGGAATTCACCCCTCCACTTT; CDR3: CASSGRDSWNSPLHF
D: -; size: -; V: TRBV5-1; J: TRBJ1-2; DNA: TGCGCCAGCAGCTACCAGGGGTTGACCTATGGCTACACCTTC; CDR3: CASSYQGLTYGYTF
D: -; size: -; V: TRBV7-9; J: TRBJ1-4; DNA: TGTGCCAGCAGCTTGCCTCTGGAGAGCGAAAAACTGTTTTTT; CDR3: CASSLPLESEKLFF
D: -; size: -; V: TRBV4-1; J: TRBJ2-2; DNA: TGCGCCAGCAGCCATACTACGGAGATCACCGGGGAGCTGTTTTTT; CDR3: CASSHTTEITGELFF
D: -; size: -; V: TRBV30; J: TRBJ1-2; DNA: TGTGCCTGTTTCGGGCAGGGCCTCGGCTACACCTTC; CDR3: CACFGQGLGYTF
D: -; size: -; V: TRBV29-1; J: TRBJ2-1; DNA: TGCAGCGTTGAAGAAAGCCGGGGTGAGCAGTTCTTC; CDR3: CSVEESRGEQFF
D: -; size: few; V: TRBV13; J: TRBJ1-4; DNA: TGTGCCAGCAGCTCGTGGAGAACCGGAAAACTGTTTTTT; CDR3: CASSSWRTGKLFF
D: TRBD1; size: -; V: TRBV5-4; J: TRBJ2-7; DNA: TGTGCCAGCAGCTTGAGGGACAGGGGCATGTCCTACGAGCAGTACTTC; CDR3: CASSLRDRGMSYEQYF
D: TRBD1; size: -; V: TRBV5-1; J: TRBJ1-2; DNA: TGCGCCAGCAGCTCCCGGACAGGACTCAACTATGGCTATACCTTC; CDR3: CASSSRTGLNYGYTF
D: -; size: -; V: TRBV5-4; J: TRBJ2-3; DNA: TGTGCCAGCAGCCCACAGACAGATACGCAGTATTTT; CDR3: CASSPQTDTQYF
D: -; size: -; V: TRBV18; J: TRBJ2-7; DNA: TGTGCCAGCTCACAGGCTAGCTCCTACGAGCAGTACTTC; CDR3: CASSQASSYEQYF
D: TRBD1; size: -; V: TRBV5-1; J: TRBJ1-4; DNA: TGCGCCAGCAGCGGAATTCCCGGGACAGGGGGTGGTGAAAAACTGTTTTTT; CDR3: CASSGIPGTGGGEKLFF
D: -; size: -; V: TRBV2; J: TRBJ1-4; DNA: TGTGCCAGCAAATGGGACTTACGGGATGAAAAACTGTTTTTT; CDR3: CASKWDLRDEKLFF
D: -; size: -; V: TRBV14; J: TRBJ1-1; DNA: TGTGCCAGCAGAGGAGGGAGGAGGACTGAAGCTTTCTTT; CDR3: CASRGGRRTEAFF
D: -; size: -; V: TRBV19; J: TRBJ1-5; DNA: TGTGCCAGCAATTGGCCTCAGGGAAATCAGCCCCAGCATTTT; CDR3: CASNWPQGNQPQHF
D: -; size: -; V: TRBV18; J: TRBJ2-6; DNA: TGTGCCAGCTCACCACAAAGGGCAGGGCGCGCCACTGGGGCCAACGTCCTGACTTTC; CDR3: CASSPQRAGRATGANVLTF
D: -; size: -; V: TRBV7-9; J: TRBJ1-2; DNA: TGTGCCAGCAACAGGTCTACCTTC; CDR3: CASNRSTF
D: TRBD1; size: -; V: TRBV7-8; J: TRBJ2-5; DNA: TGTGCCAGCAGCGCTCTCCGGACAGGGACCAAAATAGTAAAAGAGACCCAGTACTTC; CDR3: CASSALRTGTKIVKETQYF
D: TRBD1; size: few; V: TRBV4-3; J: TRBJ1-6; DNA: TGCGCCAGCAGCCTCCGACAGGGGGCGATTAATTCACCCCTCCACTTT; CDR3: CASSLRQGAINSPLHF
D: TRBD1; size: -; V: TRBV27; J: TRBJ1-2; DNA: TGTGCCAGCAGTTTAAAACCCACCGGACAGGGGAGAGGCTACACCTTC; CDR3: CASSLKPTGQGRGYTF
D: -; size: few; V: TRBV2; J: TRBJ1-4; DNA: TGTGCCAGCAGTGAAGCGTGGGCCGGACTGTTTTTT; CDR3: CASSEAWAGLFF
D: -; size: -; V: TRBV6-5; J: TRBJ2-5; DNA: TGTGCCAGCAGGGGCCCCCTATCTACGACCGGGACCCAGTACTTC; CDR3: CASRGPLSTTGTQYF
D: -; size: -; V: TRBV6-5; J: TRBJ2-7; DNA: TGTGCCAGCAGTCAACGCCCAATCAGCTCCTACGAGCAGTACTTC; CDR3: CASSQRPISSYEQYF
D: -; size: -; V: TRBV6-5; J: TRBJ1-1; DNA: TGTGCCAGCAGTTACGAAAGGGGCGCGGCTGAAGCTTTCTTT; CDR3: CASSYERGAAEAFF
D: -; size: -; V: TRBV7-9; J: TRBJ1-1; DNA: TGTGCCAGCAGCGGTGACGGGGAAGGGCGGCGCAGTGAAGCTTTCTTT; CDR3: CASSGDGEGRRSEAFF
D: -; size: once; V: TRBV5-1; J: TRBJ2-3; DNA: TGCGCCAGCAGCTTGTTGGACTACACCTTTGGCACAGATACGCAGTATTTT; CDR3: CASSLLDYTFGTDTQYF